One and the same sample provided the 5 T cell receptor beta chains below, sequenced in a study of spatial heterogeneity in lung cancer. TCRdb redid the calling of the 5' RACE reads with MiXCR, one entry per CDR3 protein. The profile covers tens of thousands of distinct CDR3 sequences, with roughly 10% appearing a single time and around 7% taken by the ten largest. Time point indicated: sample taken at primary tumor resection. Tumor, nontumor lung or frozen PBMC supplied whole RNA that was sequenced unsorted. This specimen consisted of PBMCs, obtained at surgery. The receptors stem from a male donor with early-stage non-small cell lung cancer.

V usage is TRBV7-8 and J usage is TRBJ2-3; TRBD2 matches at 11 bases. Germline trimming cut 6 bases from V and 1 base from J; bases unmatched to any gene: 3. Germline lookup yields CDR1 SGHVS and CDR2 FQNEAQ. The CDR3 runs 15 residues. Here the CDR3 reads CASSTLAGGTDTQYF. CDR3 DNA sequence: TGTGCCAGCAGTACACTAGCGGGGGGCACAGATACGCAGTATTTT.

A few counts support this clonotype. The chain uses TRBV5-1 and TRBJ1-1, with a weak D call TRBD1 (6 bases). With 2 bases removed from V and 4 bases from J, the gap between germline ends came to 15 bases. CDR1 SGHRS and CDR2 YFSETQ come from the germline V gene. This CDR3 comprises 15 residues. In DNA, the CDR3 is TGCGCCAGCAGCTTACAGGGCCCCCTGGCCACTGAAGCTTTCTTT. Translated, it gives CASSLQGPLATEAFF.

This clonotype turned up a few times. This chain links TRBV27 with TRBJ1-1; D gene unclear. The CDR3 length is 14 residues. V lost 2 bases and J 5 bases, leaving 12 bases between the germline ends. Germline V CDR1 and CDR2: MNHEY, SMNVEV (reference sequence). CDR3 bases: TGTGCCAGCAGTTTAGGGGAGGGTAGGACTGAAGCTTTCTTT. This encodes CASSLGEGRTEAFF.

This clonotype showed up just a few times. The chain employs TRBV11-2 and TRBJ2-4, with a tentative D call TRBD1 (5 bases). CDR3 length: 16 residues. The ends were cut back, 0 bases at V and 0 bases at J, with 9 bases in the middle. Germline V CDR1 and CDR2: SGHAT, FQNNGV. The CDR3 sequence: CASSLEGALAKNIQYF. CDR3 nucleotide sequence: TGTGCCAGCAGCTTAGAAGGGGCTCTAGCCAAAAACATTCAGTACTTC. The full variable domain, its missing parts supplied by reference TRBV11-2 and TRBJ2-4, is EAGVAQSPRYKIIEKRQSVAFWCNPISGHATLYWYQQILGQGPKLLIQFQNNGVVDDSQLPKDRFSAERLKGVDSTLKIQPAKLEDSAVYLCASSLEGALAKNIQYFGAGTRLSVL.

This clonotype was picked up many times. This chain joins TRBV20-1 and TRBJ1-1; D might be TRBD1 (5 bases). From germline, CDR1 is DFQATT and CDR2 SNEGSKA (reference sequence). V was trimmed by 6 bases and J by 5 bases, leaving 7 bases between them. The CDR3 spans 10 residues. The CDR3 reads CSAWGTEAFF. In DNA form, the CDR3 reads TGCAGTGCGTGGGGGACTGAAGCTTTCTTT.